These 5 T cell receptor beta chains were all obtained from the same sample, sequenced in a study of T cell repertoires in cytomegalovirus infection. In TCRdb, the reads were re-called with MiXCR into one record per CDR3 protein. Of fewer than 550,000 distinct CDR3 sequences listed, about 25% were seen once; the top ten hold roughly an eighth. Sequencing input: PBMCs. These receptors all stem from a human donor in good health (CMV status not recorded). Some clones in this sample may be carry-over from other donors' samples.

The V and J genes are TRBV7-2 and TRBJ1-5; tentative D call: TRBD1 (5 bases). The ends were cut back, 2 bases at V and 7 bases at J, with 15 bases in the middle. CDR1 is SGHTA, CDR2 FQGNSA, per germline. There are 15 residues in the CDR3. The CDR3 region is CASSLRFGGGQPQHF. The CDR3 DNA reads TGTGCCAGCAGCTTAAGGTTTGGGGGGGGGCAGCCCCAGCATTTT.

The V and J genes are TRBV6-5 and TRBJ2-2; possibly TRBD2 for D (5 bases). Trimming left V 5 bases short and J 5 bases short, with 15 bases between. The germline CDR1 and CDR2 sequences are MNHEY and SVGAGI. This CDR3 is built from 15 residues. Here the CDR3 reads CASSAGIPPTGELFF. The CDR3 bases are TGTGCCAGCAGTGCCGGGATCCCGCCTACCGGGGAGCTGTTTTTT.

This clonotype occurred a few times. The rearrangement joins TRBV18 to TRBJ2-1; D gene ambiguous. The CDR3 has 12 residues. The V end was cut by 3 bases, the J end by 10 bases, with 10 bases between. Germline V gene data show CDR1 as KGHSH and CDR2 as LQKENI. The CDR3 is CASSPTPREQFF. The CDR3 DNA reads as TGTGCCAGCTCACCGACCCCTCGCGAGCAGTTCTTC.

This clonotype was picked up a small number of times. This chain uses TRBV4-1 with TRBJ1-1; possibly TRBD1 for D (5 bases). This CDR3 is 15 amino acids long. Germline V gene sequence: CDR1 MGHRA, CDR2 YSYEKL. The V end was cut by 3 bases, the J end by 4 bases, with 15 bases between. CDR3 protein: CASSHFIDGGTEAFF. The CDR3 DNA reads TGCGCCAGCAGCCATTTTATCGATGGGGGCACTGAAGCTTTCTTT.

The chain has TRBV19 and TRBJ1-5; D ambiguous. Germline V gene sequence: CDR1 LNHDA, CDR2 SQIVND (reference sequence). The CDR3 runs to 14 residues. Trimming left V 5 bases short and J 0 bases short, with 8 bases between. DNA for the CDR3: TGTGCCAGTAGTGTGGGCCGTAGCAATCAGCCCCAGCATTTT. Translation: CASSVGRSNQPQHF.